What follows are 24 T cell receptor beta chains derived from one specimen sequenced in a study of blood T cell repertoires in COVID-19. Libraries were prepared by immunoSEQ multiplex PCR; TCRdb keeps only in-frame clonotypes and omits some of them. The table lists over 90,000 clones, more than 85% of them singletons. The material sequenced was peripheral blood. The receptor source for this set is a man younger than 35 with acute or convalescent COVID-19.

The chain combines TRBV7-8 with TRBJ1-2; D is undetermined. CDR3 size: 14 residues. Trimming took 3 bases from V and 0 from J, leaving 8 bases between them. Germline CDR1 reads SGHVS; CDR2 reads FQNEAQ. Written as DNA, the CDR3 is TGTGCCAGCAGCTTCGGGGAAGCTAACTATGGCTACACCTTC. Its protein product is CASSFGEANYGYTF. The whole variable domain, remainder taken from reference TRBV7-8 and TRBJ1-2, is GAGVSQSPRYKVAKRGQDVALRCDPISGHVSLFWYQQALGQGPEFLTYFQNEAQLDKSGLPSDRFFAERPEGSVSTLKIQRTQQEDSAVYLCASSFGEANYGYTFGSGTRLTVV.

The chain combines TRBV7-2 with TRBJ2-1; the D gene is possibly TRBD2 (5 bases). The CDR3 length is 13 residues. Trimming shortened V by 4 bases and J by 5 bases, and 9 bases separated the two germline ends. CDR1 is SGHTA and CDR2 is FQGNSA in the germline V gene. This CDR3 reads CASSSYGDNEQFF. The CDR3 bases are TGTGCCAGCAGCTCTTACGGGGACAATGAGCAGTTCTTC.

CDR3 protein: CASSLAAGGISYEQYF. The CDR3 DNA sequence: TGTGCCAGCAGCTTGGCCGCAGGGGGAATCTCCTACGAGCAGTACTTC. This chain connects TRBV5-5 to TRBJ2-7, with TRBD1 identical over 7 bases. J lost 0 bases, V lost 0 bases, and 6 bases had no gene match. CDR3 length: 16 residues. CDR1 is SGHKS, CDR2 YYEKEE, per germline (reference sequence).

The rearrangement joins TRBV6-5 to TRBJ2-7, with D maybe TRBD1 (8 bases). Germline V CDR1 and CDR2: MNHEY, SVGAGI. The CDR3 runs to 16 residues. Deletions cut 2 bases from V and 1 base from J, with 15 bases between. CDR3 region: CASSYTYRGGSYEQYF. CDR3 in DNA: TGTGCCAGCAGTTACACTTACAGGGGGGGGTCCTACGAGCAGTACTTC.

V gene TRBV2 combines with J gene TRBJ1-5; D call uncertain. Germline CDR1 and CDR2: SNHLY and FYNNEI. The V end lost 1 base, the J end lost 5 bases, and 12 bases lay between the germline ends. The CDR3 has 15 residues. In DNA form, the CDR3 reads TGTGCCAGCAGTGAAGGCGTTAGCAAGGATCAGCCCCAGCATTTT. This gives the protein CASSEGVSKDQPQHF.

The J gene is TRBJ1-2, the V gene TRBV19, with unresolved D. Trimming took off 4 bases at V and 7 bases at J, with 16 bases between the two ends. The CDR3 has 14 amino acids. Germline loops: CDR1 LNHDA, CDR2 SQIVND (reference sequence). The CDR3 bases are TGTGCCAGTAGTACCACGGCTACCGGGTCTGGCTACACCTTC. Amino acids: CASSTTATGSGYTF.

The count of this clone is one. The chain uses TRBV6-6 and TRBJ2-7, with TRBD2 as a possible D gene (6 bases). Trimming left V 2 bases short and J 3 bases short, with 17 bases between. CDR1 is MNHNY and CDR2 is SVGAGI in the germline V gene (reference sequence). The CDR3 consists of 16 residues. CDR3 loop: CASSYQEGSANYEQYF. CDR3 nucleotides: TGTGCCAGCAGTTACCAGGAGGGTAGCGCGAACTACGAGCAGTACTTC.

The chain couples TRBV18 to TRBJ2-3; 7 bases are shared with TRBD2. This CDR3 has 16 residues. Germline values: CDR1 KGHSH, CDR2 LQKENI. Unmatched junction bases numbered 5, after V lost 1 base and J lost 1 base. CDR3 bases: TGTGCCAGCTCACCACGGGTGGCGGGGGGCACAGATACGCAGTATTTT. Its protein is CASSPRVAGGTDTQYF. The full variable domain, its missing parts supplied by reference TRBV18 and TRBJ2-3, is NAGVMQNPRHLVRRRGQEARLRCSPMKGHSHVYWYRQLPEEGLKFMVYLQKENIIDESGMPKERFSAEFPKEGPSILRIQQVVRGDSAAYFCASSPRVAGGTDTQYFGPGTRLTVL.

The chain carries TRBV19 and TRBJ1-1, with unresolved D. Between the trimmed V and J ends, which lost 1 base and 5 bases, there was a span of 11 bases. This CDR3 has 14 amino acids. The V gene's germline CDR1 is LNHDA and CDR2 SQIVND (reference sequence). CDR3 in amino acids: CASSIGRGGTEAFF. CDR3 DNA: TGTGCCAGTAGTATAGGCCGGGGAGGAACTGAAGCTTTCTTT.

J is TRBJ2-5 and V is TRBV7-2; the match to TRBD2 covers 7 bases. The CDR3 has 17 amino acids. Germline V gene sequence: CDR1 SGHTA, CDR2 FQGNSA. J was trimmed by 2 bases and V by 6 bases; bases with no gene match: 15. The DNA of the CDR3 is TGTGCCAGCAGTCACGCACCCTTCCGGGACTATCAAGAGACCCAGTACTTC. Protein product: CASSHAPFRDYQETQYF. The complete variable domain, with remaining parts taken from reference TRBV7-2 and TRBJ2-5, reads GAGVSQSPSNKVTEKGKDVELRCDPISGHTALYWYRQSLGQGLEFLIYFQGNSAPDKSGLPSDRFSAERTGGSVSTLTIQRTQQEDSAVYLCASSHAPFRDYQETQYFGPGTRLLVL.

The chain links TRBV24-1 to TRBJ1-6; D gene ambiguous. The CDR3 spans 17 residues. V gave up 2 bases and J gave up 0 bases, with 10 bases separating them. Germline V gives CDR1 KGHDR, CDR2 SFDVKD. CDR3 residues: CATSDSDSSSYNSPLHF. CDR3 sequence (DNA): TGTGCCACCAGTGATTCGGACTCAAGCTCCTATAATTCACCCCTCCACTTT.

V and J are TRBV2 and TRBJ2-7, with TRBD1 matching over 10 bases. This CDR3 has 14 amino acids. The germline V gene encodes CDR1 SNHLY and CDR2 FYNNEI. The trim removed 7 bases at V and 5 bases at J, leaving 8 bases unmatched. DNA for the CDR3: TGTGCCAGCAAGGGAGACAGGGGGCTCGACGAGCAGTACTTC. Protein sequence: CASKGDRGLDEQYF.

The rearrangement joins TRBV27 to TRBJ1-1; D gene unclear. Germline CDR1 reads MNHEY; CDR2 reads SMNVEV (reference sequence). Trimming pared 6 bases from V and 1 base from J, leaving 18 bases between. CDR3 size: 16 residues. DNA for the CDR3: TGTGCCAGCAGATCCGCCTCGGGGAAGAGGAACACTGAAGCTTTCTTT. This translates into CASRSASGKRNTEAFF.

The chain is built from TRBV18 and TRBJ1-1; possibly TRBD1 for D (6 bases). CDR1 is KGHSH and CDR2 is LQKENI in the germline V gene. V lost 6 bases and J 2 bases, leaving 16 bases between the germline ends. The CDR3 totals 15 residues. For the CDR3, the DNA is TGTGCCAGCTCCCGGGAGGCAGGGGCTAACACTGAAGCTTTCTTT. Its translation is CASSREAGANTEAFF.

The rearrangement joins TRBV18 to TRBJ1-2, with 11 bases aligning to TRBD1. Germline CDR1 reads KGHSH; CDR2 reads LQKENI. Trimming took 0 bases from V and 5 from J; bases not matched to a gene: 5. The CDR3 totals 16 residues. The CDR3 protein is CASSPPGQGELYGYTF. The CDR3 nucleotides are TGTGCCAGCTCACCACCGGGACAGGGGGAATTATATGGCTACACCTTC.

V gene TRBV7-9 combines with J gene TRBJ2-5; D might be TRBD1 (6 bases). This CDR3 has 16 residues. V lost 4 bases and J lost 5, with 20 bases in between. CDR1 SEHNR and CDR2 FQNEAQ come from the germline V gene (reference sequence). Here the CDR3 reads CASSSITGPPRETQYF. CDR3 DNA sequence: TGTGCCAGCAGCTCAATAACAGGGCCCCCGCGGGAGACCCAGTACTTC.

The rearrangement uses TRBV27 and TRBJ1-1; 7 bases map to TRBD1. Germline trimming cut 3 bases from V and 0 bases from J; bases unmatched to any gene: 7. CDR3 length equals 16 residues. CDR1 is MNHEY, CDR2 SMNVEV, per germline (reference sequence). CDR3 residues: CASSFEPGTVNTEAFF. The CDR3 bases are TGTGCCAGCAGTTTCGAACCCGGGACAGTGAACACTGAAGCTTTCTTT.

V gene TRBV30 combines with J gene TRBJ2-5, with TRBD1 identical over 7 bases. V was clipped by 0 bases and J by 4 bases; unmatched bases: 8. This CDR3 has 15 residues. Germline values: CDR1 GTSNPN, CDR2 SVGIG (reference sequence). The CDR3: CAWSVPSTGAETQYF. CDR3 bases: TGTGCCTGGAGTGTCCCCAGTACAGGGGCAGAGACCCAGTACTTC.

The chain couples TRBV5-1 to TRBJ2-1; 13 nucleotides align to TRBD2. The trim removed 4 bases at V and 1 base at J, leaving 5 bases unmatched. This CDR3 has 17 amino acids. Germline V gene data show CDR1 as SGHRS and CDR2 as YFSETQ. CDR3 DNA sequence: TGCGCCAGCAGCCTACTAGCGGGAGGGCCGTCCTACAATGAGCAGTTCTTC. It translates to CASSLLAGGPSYNEQFF.

This rearrangement joins TRBV29-1 to TRBJ1-3, with TRBD1 identical over 9 bases. The germline CDR1 and CDR2 sequences are SQVTM and ANQGSEA. The CDR3 runs to 14 residues. With 6 bases clipped from V and 0 bases from J, the junction kept 3 bases outside the gene matches. The DNA for the CDR3 is TGCAGCGTGGGACAGGGTAGCTCTGGAAACACCATATATTTT. This translates into CSVGQGSSGNTIYF.

The genes are TRBV2 and TRBJ1-1, with TRBD1 as a possible D gene (5 bases). Germline lookup yields CDR1 SNHLY and CDR2 FYNNEI. V dropped 4 bases and J dropped 1 base, with 7 bases sitting between them. This CDR3 spans 13 amino acids. The CDR3: CASSGDRNTEAFF. The DNA for the CDR3 is TGTGCCAGCAGTGGAGACAGGAACACTGAAGCTTTCTTT.

This rearrangement joins TRBV30 to TRBJ2-5; TRBD1 might be the D (6 bases). Germline V gives CDR1 GTSNPN, CDR2 SVGIG (reference sequence). V was shortened by 3 bases and J by 4 bases, with 15 bases between the two germline ends. This CDR3 comprises 14 residues. The CDR3 DNA reads as TGTGCCTGGAGGAAGGGGGTATGGGGAGAGACCCAGTACTTC. It encodes CAWRKGVWGETQYF.

This clone was seen only a few times. The chain couples TRBV5-6 to TRBJ2-7; possible D gene TRBD1, 6 bases. Germline V gives CDR1 SGHDT, CDR2 YYEEEE. The CDR3 spans 13 residues. The V end lost 1 base, the J end lost 6 bases, and 11 bases lay between the germline ends. Here the CDR3 DNA reads TGTGCCAGCAGCTTGACAGGGCCGGGCGAGCAGTACTTC. This translates into CASSLTGPGEQYF.

This chain uses TRBV18 with TRBJ2-6; TRBD2 aligns across 8 bases. The CDR3 runs to 18 residues. The J segment lost 0 bases and the V segment lost 4 bases, leaving 8 bases of the junction unmatched. Germline values: CDR1 KGHSH, CDR2 LQKENI. This CDR3 is CASSHPGLGSSGANVLTF. The CDR3 bases are TGTGCCAGCTCACATCCGGGACTAGGATCCTCTGGGGCCAACGTCCTGACTTTC.